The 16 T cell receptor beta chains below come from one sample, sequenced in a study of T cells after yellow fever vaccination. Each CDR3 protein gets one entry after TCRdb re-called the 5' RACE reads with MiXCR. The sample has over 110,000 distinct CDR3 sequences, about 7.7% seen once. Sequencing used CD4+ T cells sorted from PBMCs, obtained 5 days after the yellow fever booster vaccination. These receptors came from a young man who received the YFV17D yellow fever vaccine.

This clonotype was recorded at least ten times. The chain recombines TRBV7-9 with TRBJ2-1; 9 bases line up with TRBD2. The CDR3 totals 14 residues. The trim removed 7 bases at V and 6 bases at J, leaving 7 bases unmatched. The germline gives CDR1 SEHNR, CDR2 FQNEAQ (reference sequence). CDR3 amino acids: CASNRGLARNEQFF. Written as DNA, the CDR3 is TGTGCCAGCAACCGTGGACTAGCGCGCAATGAGCAGTTCTTC.

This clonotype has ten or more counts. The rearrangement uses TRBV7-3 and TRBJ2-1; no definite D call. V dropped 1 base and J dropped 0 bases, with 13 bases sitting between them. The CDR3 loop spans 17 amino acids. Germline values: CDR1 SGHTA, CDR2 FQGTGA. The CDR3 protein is CASSLSSRASSYNEQFF. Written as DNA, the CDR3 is TGTGCCAGCAGCTTAAGTTCTCGGGCTAGCTCCTACAATGAGCAGTTCTTC.

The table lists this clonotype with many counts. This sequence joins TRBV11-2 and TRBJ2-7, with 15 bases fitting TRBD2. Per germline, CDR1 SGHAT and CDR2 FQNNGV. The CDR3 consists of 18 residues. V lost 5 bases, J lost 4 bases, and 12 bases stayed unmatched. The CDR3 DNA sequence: TGTGCCAGCAGCATTGGGACTAGCGGGAGGCGTCTGGGGTACGAGCAGTACTTC. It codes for CASSIGTSGRRLGYEQYF.

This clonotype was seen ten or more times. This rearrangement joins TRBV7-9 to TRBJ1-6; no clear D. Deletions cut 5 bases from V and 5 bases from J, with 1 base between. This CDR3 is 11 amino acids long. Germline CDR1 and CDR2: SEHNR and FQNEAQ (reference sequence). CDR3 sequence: CASSDNSPLHF. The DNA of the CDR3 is TGTGCCAGCAGCGATAATTCACCCCTCCACTTT.

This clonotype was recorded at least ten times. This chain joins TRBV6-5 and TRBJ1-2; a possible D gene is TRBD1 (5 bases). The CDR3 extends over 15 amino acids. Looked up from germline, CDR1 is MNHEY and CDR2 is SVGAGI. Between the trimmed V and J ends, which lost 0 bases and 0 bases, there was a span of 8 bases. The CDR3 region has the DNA TGTGCCAGCAGTTACTCCGACAGTTCTAACTATGGCTACACCTTC. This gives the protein CASSYSDSSNYGYTF.

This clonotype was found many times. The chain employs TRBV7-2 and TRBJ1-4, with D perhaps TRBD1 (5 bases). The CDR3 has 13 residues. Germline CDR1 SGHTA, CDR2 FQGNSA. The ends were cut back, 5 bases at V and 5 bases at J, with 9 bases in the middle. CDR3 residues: CASSADRNEKLFF. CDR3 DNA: TGTGCCAGCAGCGCAGACAGAAATGAAAAACTGTTTTTT.

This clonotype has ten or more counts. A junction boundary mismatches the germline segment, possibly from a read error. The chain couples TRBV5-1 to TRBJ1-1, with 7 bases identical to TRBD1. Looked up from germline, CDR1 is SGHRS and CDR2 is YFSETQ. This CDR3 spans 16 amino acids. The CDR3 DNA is TGCGCCAGCAGCTTGGTAGAGACAGGGCTGAACGCTGAAGCTTTCTTT. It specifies CASSLVETGLNAEAFF.

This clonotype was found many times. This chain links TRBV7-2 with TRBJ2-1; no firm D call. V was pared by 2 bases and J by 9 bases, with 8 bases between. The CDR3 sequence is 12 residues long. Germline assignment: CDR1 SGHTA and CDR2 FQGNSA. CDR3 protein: CASSLPFGEQFF. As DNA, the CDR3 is TGTGCCAGCAGCTTACCCTTTGGTGAGCAGTTCTTC.

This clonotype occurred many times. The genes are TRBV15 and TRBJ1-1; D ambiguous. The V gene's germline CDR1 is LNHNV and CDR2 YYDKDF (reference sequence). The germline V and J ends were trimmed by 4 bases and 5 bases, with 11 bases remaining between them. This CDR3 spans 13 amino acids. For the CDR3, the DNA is TGTGCCACCAGCAATCAAGTCGGGACTGAAGCTTTCTTT. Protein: CATSNQVGTEAFF.

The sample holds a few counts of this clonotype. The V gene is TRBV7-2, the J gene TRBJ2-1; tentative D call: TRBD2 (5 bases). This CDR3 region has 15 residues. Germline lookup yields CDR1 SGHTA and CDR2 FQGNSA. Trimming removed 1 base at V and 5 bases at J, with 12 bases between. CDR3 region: CASSLVGNADNEQFF. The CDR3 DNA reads TGTGCCAGCAGCTTAGTCGGGAACGCGGACAATGAGCAGTTCTTC.

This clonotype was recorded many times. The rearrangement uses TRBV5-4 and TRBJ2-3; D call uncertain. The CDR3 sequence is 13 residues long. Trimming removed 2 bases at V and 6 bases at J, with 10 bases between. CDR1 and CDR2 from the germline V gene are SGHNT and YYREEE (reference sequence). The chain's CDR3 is CASSLGKDDTQYF. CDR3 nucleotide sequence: TGTGCCAGCAGCTTAGGAAAGGATGATACGCAGTATTTT.

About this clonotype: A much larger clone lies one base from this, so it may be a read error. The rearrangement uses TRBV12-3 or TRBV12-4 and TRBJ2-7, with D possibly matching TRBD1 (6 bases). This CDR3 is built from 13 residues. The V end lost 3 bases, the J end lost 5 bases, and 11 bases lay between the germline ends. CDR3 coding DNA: TGTGCCAGCAGTTTTCAGGGGTGTGACGAGCAGTACTTC. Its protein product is CASSFQGCDEQYF.

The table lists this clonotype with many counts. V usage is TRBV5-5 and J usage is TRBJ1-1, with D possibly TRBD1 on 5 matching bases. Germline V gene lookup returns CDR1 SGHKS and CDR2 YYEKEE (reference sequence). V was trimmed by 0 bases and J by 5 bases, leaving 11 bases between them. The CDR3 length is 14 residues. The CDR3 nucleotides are TGTGCCAGCAGCTTGGAATGGAGGGGTACTGAAGCTTTCTTT. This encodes CASSLEWRGTEAFF.

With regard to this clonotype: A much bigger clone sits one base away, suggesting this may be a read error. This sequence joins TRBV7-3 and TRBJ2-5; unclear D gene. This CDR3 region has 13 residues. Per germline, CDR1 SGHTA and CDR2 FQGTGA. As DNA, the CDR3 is TGTGCCAGGAGCTTAGTTCAAGACGAGACCCAGTACTTC. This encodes CARSLVQDETQYF.

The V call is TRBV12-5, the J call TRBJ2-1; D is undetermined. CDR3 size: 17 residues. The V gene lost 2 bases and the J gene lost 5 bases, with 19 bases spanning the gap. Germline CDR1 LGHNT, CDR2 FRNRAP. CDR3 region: CASGLRNPPRSDNEQFF. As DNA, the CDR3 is TGTGCTAGTGGTTTGAGAAACCCACCGAGGTCCGACAATGAGCAGTTCTTC.

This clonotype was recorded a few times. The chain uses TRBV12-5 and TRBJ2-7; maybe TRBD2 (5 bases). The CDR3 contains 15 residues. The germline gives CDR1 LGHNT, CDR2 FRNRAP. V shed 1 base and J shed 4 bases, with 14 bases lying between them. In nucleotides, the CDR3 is TGTGCTAGTGGTTTGGAGCTCTTGGACTCTTACGAGCAGTACTTC. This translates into CASGLELLDSYEQYF.